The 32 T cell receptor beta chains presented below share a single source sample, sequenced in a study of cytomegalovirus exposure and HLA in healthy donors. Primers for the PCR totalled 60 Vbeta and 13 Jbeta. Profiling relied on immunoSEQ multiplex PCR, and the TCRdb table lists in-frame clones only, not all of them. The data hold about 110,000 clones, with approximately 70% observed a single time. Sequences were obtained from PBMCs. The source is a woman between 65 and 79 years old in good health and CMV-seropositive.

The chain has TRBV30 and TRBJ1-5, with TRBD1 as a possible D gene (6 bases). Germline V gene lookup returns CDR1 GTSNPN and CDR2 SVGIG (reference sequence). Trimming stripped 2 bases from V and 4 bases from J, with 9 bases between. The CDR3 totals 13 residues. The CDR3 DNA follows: TGTGCCTGGAGTACAGGGAATAATCAGCCCCAGCATTTT. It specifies CAWSTGNNQPQHF.

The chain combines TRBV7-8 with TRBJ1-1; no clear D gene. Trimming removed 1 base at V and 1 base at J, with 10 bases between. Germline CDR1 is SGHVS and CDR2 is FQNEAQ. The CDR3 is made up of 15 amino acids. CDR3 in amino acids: CASSLGATRNTEAFF. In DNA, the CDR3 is TGTGCCAGCAGCTTAGGGGCTACGAGGAACACTGAAGCTTTCTTT.

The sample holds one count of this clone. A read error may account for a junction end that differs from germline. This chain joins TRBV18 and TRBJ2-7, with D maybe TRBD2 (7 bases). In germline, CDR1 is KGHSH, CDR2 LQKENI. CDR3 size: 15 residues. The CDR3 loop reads CASSPQGGLDYEQYF. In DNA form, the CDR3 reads TGTGCCAGCTCCCCACAGGGTGGACTAGACTACGAGCAGTACTTC.

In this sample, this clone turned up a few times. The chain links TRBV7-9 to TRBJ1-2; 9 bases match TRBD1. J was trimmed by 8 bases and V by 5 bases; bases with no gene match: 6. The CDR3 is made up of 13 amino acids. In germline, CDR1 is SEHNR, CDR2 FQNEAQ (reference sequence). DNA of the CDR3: TGTGCCAGCAGCCTACAGGGGGCGGAGGGCTACACCTTC. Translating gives CASSLQGAEGYTF.

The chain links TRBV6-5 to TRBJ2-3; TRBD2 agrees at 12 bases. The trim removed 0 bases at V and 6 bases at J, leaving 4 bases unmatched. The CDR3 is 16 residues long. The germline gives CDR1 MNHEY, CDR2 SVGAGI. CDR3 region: CASSYSKLAGGDTQYF. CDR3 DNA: TGTGCCAGCAGTTACTCGAAGCTAGCGGGAGGGGATACGCAGTATTTT.

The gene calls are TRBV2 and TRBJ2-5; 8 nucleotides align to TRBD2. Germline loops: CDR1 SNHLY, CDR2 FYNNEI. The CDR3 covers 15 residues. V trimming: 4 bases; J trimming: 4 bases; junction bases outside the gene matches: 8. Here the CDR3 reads CASSAGGGPGETQYF. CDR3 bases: TGTGCCAGCAGTGCGGGCGGGGGGCCGGGAGAGACCCAGTACTTC.

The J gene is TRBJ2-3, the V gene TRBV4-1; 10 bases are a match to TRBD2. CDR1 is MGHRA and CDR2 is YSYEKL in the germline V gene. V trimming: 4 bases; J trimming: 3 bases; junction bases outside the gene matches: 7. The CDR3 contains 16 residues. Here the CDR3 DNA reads TGCGCCAGCAGCCCTGCGCTAGCGGGGGTGACAGATACGCAGTATTTT. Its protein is CASSPALAGVTDTQYF.

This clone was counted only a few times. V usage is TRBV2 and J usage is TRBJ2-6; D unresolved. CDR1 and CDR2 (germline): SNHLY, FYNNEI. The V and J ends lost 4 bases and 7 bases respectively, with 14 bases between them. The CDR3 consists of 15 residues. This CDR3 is CASSGWSGLANVLTF. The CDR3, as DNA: TGTGCCAGCAGTGGTTGGTCAGGCCTCGCCAACGTCCTGACTTTC.

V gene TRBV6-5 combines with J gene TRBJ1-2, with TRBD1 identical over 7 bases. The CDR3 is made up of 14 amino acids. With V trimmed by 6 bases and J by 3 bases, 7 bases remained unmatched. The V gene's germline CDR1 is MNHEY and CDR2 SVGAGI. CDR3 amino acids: CASRTTGRDYGYTF. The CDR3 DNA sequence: TGTGCCAGCAGGACGACAGGGCGGGACTATGGCTACACCTTC.

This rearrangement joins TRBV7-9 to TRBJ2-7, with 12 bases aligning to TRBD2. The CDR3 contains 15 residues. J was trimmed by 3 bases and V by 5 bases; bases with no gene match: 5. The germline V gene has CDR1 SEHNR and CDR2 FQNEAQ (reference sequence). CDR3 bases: TGTGCCAGCAGCACACTAGCGGGGGGTGTCTACGAGCAGTACTTC. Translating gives CASSTLAGGVYEQYF.

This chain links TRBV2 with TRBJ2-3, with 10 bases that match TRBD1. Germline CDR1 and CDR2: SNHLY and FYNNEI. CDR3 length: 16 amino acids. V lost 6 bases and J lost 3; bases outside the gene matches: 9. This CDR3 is CASRVGTGEITDTQYF. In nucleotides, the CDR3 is TGTGCCAGCAGAGTAGGGACAGGGGAAATAACAGATACGCAGTATTTT.

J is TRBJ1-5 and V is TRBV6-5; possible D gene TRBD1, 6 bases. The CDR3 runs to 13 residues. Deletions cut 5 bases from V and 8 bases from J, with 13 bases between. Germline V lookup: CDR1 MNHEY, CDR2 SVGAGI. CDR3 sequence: CASSPQGVEPQHF. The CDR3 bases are TGTGCCAGCAGTCCACAGGGAGTGGAGCCCCAGCATTTT.

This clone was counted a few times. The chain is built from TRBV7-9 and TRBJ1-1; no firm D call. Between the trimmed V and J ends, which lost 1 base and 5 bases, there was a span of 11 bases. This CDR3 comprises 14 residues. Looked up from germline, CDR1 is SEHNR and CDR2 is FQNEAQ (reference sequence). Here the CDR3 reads CASSLGGGRTEAFF. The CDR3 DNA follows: TGTGCCAGCAGCTTAGGGGGAGGGAGGACTGAAGCTTTCTTT.

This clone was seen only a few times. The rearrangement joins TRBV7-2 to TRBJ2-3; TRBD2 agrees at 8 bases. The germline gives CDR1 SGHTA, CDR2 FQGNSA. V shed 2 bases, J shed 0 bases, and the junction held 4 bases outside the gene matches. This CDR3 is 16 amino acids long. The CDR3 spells CASSLRRGVSTDTQYF. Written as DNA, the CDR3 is TGTGCCAGCAGCTTAAGGCGGGGGGTTAGCACAGATACGCAGTATTTT.

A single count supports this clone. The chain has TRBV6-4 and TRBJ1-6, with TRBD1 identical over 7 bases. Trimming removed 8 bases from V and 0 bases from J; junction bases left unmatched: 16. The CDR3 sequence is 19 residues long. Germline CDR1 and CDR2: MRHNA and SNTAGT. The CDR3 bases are TGTGCCAGCCCCACTCGGGGGACAGATTTGAGCTCCTATAATTCACCCCTCCACTTT. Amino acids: CASPTRGTDLSSYNSPLHF.

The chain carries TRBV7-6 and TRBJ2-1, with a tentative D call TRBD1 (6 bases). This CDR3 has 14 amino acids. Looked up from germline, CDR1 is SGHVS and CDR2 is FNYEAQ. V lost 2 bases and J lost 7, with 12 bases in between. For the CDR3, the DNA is TGTGCCAGCAGCTTATCGGGACAAAAGAATGAGCAGTTCTTC. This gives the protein CASSLSGQKNEQFF.

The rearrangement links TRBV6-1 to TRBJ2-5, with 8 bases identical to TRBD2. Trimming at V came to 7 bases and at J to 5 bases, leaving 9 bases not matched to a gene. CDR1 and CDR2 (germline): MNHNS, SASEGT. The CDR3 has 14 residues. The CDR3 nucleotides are TGTGCCAGCACTTTAGCGGGGCCCCCCGAGACCCAGTACTTC. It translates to CASTLAGPPETQYF.

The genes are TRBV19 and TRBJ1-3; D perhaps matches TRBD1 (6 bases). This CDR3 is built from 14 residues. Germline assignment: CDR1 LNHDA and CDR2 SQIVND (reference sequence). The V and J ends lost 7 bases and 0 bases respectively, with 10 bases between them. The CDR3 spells CASTRGRSGNTIYF. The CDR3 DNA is TGTGCCAGTACCAGGGGCCGCTCTGGAAACACCATATATTTT.

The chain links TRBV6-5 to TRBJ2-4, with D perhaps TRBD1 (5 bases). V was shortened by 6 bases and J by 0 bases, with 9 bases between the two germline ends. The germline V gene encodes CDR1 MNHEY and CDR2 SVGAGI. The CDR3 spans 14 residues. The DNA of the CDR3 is TGTGCCAGCAGAGGGGATCTAGCCAAAAACATTCAGTACTTC. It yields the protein CASRGDLAKNIQYF.

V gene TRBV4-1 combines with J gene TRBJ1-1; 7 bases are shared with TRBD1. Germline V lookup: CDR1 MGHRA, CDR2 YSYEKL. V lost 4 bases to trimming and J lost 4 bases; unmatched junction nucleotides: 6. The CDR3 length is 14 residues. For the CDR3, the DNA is TGCGCCAGCAGCCCTACTTCAGGGGGCACTGAAGCTTTCTTT. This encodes CASSPTSGGTEAFF.

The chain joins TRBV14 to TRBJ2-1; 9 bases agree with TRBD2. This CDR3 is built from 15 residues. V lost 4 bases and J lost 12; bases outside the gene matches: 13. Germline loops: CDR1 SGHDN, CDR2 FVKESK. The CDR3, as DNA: TGTGCCAGCAGCCCAGTGATGGAGCGGGGGGCCGGGCAGTTCTTC. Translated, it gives CASSPVMERGAGQFF.

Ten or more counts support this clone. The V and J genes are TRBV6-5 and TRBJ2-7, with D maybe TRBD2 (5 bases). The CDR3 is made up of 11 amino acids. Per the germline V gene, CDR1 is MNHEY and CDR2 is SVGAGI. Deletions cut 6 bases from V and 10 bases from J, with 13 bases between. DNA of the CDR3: TGTGCCAGCAGCCACGGTGGGAGACAGTACTTC. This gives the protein CASSHGGRQYF.

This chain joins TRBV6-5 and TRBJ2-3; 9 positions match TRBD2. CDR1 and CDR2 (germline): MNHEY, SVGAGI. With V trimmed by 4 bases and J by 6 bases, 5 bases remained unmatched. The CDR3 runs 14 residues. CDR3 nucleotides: TGTGCCAGCAGTTGGGGACTAGCCTCTGATACGCAGTATTTT. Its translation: CASSWGLASDTQYF.

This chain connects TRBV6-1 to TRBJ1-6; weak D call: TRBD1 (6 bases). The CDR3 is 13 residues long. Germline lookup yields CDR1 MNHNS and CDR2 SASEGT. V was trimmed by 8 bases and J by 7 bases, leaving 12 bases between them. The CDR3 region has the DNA TGTGCCAGCCAACAGGGACTAAATTCACCCCTCCACTTT. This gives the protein CASQQGLNSPLHF.

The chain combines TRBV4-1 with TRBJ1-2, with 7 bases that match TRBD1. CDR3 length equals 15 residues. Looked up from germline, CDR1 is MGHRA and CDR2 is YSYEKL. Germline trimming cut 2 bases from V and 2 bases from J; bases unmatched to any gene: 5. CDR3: CASSQPTRGNYGYTF. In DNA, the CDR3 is TGCGCCAGCAGCCAACCCACCAGGGGGAACTATGGCTACACCTTC.

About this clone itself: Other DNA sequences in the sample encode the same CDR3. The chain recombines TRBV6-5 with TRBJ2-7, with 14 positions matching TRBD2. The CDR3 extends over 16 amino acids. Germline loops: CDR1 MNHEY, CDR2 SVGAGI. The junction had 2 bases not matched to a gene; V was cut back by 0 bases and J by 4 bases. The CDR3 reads CASSYSRTSGGYEQYF. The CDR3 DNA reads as TGTGCCAGCAGTTACTCGCGGACTAGCGGGGGGTACGAGCAGTACTTC.

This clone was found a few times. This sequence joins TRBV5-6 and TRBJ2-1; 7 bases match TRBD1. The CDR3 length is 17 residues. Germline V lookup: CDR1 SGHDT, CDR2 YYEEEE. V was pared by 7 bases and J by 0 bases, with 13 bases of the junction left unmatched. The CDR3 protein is CASSNYRGISSYNEQFF. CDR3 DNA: TGTGCCAGCTCAAATTACAGGGGAATCAGCTCCTACAATGAGCAGTTCTTC.

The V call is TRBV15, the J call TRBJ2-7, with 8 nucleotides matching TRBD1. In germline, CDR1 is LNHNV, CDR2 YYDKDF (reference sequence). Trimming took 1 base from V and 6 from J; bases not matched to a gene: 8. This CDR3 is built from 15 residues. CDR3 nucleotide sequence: TGTGCCACCAGCAGAGCGAAAGCGACAGGGGTCGAGCAGTACTTC. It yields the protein CATSRAKATGVEQYF.

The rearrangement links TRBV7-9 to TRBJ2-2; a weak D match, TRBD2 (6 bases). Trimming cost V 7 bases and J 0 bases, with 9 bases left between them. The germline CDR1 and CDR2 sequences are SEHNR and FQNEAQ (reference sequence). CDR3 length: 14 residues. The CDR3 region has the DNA TGTGCCAGCATCGGGGGAACGAACACCGGGGAGCTGTTTTTT. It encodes CASIGGTNTGELFF.

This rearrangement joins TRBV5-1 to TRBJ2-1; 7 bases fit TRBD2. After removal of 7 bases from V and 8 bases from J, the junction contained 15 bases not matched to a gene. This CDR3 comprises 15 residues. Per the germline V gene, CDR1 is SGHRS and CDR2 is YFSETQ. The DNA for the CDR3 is TGCGCCAGCCAGCGGGACCCCGGATTTTCCGATGAGCAGTTCTTC. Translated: CASQRDPGFSDEQFF.

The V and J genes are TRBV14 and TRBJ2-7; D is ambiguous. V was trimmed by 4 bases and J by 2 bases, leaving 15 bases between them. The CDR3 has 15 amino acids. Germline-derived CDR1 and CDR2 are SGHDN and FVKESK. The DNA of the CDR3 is TGTGCCAGCAGCCCCAGCGAGGCGCCAACCTACGAGCAGTACTTC. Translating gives CASSPSEAPTYEQYF.

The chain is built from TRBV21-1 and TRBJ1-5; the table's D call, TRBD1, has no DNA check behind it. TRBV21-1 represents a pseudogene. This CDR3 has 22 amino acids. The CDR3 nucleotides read TGTGCCAGCAGCAAAGCGGTGGGGCTTTTGACAGGGGGCCTCTATAGCAATCAGCCCCAGCATTTT. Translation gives CASSKAVGLLTGGLYSNQPQHF.